This T cell receptor beta chain was profiled in a study of control samples from healthy donors and cancer patients. Germline CDR1 reads MDHEN; CDR2 reads SYDVKM. V lost 4 bases and J lost 2, with 9 bases in between. This CDR3 is built from 14 residues. Produced via immunoSEQ multiplex PCR; TCRdb's table is partial and in-frame only. The data contain 70,000 to 90,000 clones, about 90% of them singletons. The sequence was collected from a woman aged 55-70 years with head and neck cancer. The sample consisted of PBMCs. V is TRBV28 and J is TRBJ1-3, with D unresolved. CDR3 DNA sequence: TGTGCCAGCAGTTATAGGGAAGCTGGAAACACCATATATTTT. It is translated as CASSYREAGNTIYF.